This entry features one T cell receptor beta chain sequence. The sample is drawn from a study of blood T cell repertoires in COVID-19. In the study overall: Some COVID-19 samples were acute and others convalescent; all came from the United States, Italy and Spain. PBMCs, B-cell-depleted T cells, or T cells were the source of the cDNA or gDNA that made up the material.

As processed by the authors: Amplified reference gene primers provided the basis for estimating nucleated cell counts. Here immunoSEQ multiplex PCR was the method, and the copy in TCRdb shows in-frame clones only, minus some. V, J and clone size are those of that table, while D and trimming were read from the DNA. The sample has approximately 30,000 clones, around 82% seen once. This clonotype was sampled from a man in his 70s with active COVID-19. Sequencing was performed on peripheral blood.

The CDR3 coding sequence is TGTGCCAGCAGTGGGAGACTAGCGGGGGGCCACAATGAGCAGTTCTTC. This translates into CASSGRLAGGHNEQFF. The genes are TRBV6-1 and TRBJ2-1; 13 nucleotides agree with TRBD2. Germline loops: CDR1 MNHNS, CDR2 SASEGT. V trimming: 4 bases; J trimming: 5 bases; junction bases outside the gene matches: 5. The CDR3 runs 16 residues.